The sequence of this T cell receptor beta chain was determined in a study of control samples from healthy donors and cancer patients. The germline V gene encodes CDR1 SGHDT and CDR2 YYEEEE. The CDR3 totals 17 residues. The ends were cut back, 1 base at V and 10 bases at J, with 21 bases in the middle. Clones were read by immunoSEQ multiplex PCR, and TCRdb kept only the in-frame ones, dropping some. Counted here are under 110,000 clones, more than 85% occurring once; the ten biggest clones make up approximately 8.3%. This clone was detected only a few times. The rearrangement uses TRBV5-6 and TRBJ1-6; D may be TRBD1 (6 bases). This clonotype was obtained from a man aged 25 to 40 in good health. Sequences were obtained from blood. The CDR3 reads CASSLRGSPGVRSPLHF. The CDR3 nucleotides read TGTGCCAGCAGCTTGCGCGGTTCTCCAGGGGTACGATCACCCCTCCACTTT.